This T cell receptor beta chain emerged from a study of T cell responses to AZD1222 COVID-19 vaccine. CDR3 size: 14 residues. J gave up 4 bases and V 0 bases, and 2 bases lay outside the gene matches. Germline values: CDR1 KGHSY, CDR2 FQNENV. Turning to this clone: The antigen remains unidentified.

Sequenced by immunoSEQ multiplex PCR; TCRdb stores in-frame clones only, minus some. The repertoire holds about 100,000 clones, with approximately 87% as singletons. Study observations and caveats: Of spike-specific TCRs, nearly half reportedly target regions left unmutated in variants. The peak T cell response came first, and repertoires were sampled only after it.

Sequenced material: peripheral blood, taken on day 0 of AZD1222 vaccination. The sequence was collected from an adult in good health. The chain couples TRBV16 to TRBJ1-1; TRBD1 agrees at 7 bases. CDR3 region: CASSQSDRFTEAFF. CDR3 bases: TGTGCCAGCAGCCAATCGGACAGGTTCACTGAAGCTTTCTTT.